This T cell receptor (beta chain) emerged from a study of CD8+CD57+ T cells in acquired aplastic anemia. Study-wide results and limits: Found in both controls and patients were approximately 31 CD8+ CDR3 sequences.

CDR3 length: 14 amino acids. Germline assignment: CDR1 MNHEY and CDR2 SMNVEV (reference sequence). Genomic DNA constituted the template upon which TCR beta VDJ and CDR3 profiling was performed. MiXCR was run by TCRdb on the reads, yielding one entry per CDR3 protein. The sample has about 110,000 distinct CDR3 sequences; around half are singletons. Details on this clonotype: The target antigen is unknown. A much bigger clone sits one base away, suggesting this may be a read error.

Sequencing was carried out using sorted CD4+, CD8+, or CD8+CD57+ T cells (not recorded which) from PBMCs. The chain has TRBV27 and TRBJ2-1; the D call may be TRBD1 or TRBD2 (5 bases each). The source is a human donor in good health, serving as a control. The CDR3 DNA reads as TGTGCCACCAGTTCAACCGGGACGGCCAATGAGCAGTTCTTC. It specifies CATSSTGTANEQFF.